A single sample gave rise to the 25 T cell receptor beta chains below, sequenced in a study of CXCR3-negative and CXCR3-positive naive CD8 T cells. Each TRB cDNA library was prepared by 5' RACE (with UMI labels). Following a re-call of the 5' RACE reads, TCRdb has one entry per CDR3 protein and lacks DNA. The data include tens of thousands of distinct CDR3 sequences; the top ten clones carry over 15%. Specimen: memory CD8+ T cells from blood. These receptors were collected from a human donor in good health. Some clones in this sample may be carry-over from other donors' samples.

The chain combines TRBV6-1 with TRBJ2-2. The CDR3 length is 13 residues. Looked up from germline, CDR1 is MNHNS and CDR2 is SASEGT. Here the CDR3 reads CASSDADTGELFF.

The genes are TRBV2 and TRBJ2-1; TCRdb designates TRBD2, a call that cannot be tested without DNA. This CDR3 is built from 14 residues. CDR1 and CDR2 (germline): SNHLY, FYNNEI. CDR3: CASSDLTLADEQFF.

This chain joins TRBV20-1 and TRBJ2-7; absent DNA, TCRdb's TRBD2 call cannot be checked. The CDR3 totals 17 residues. From germline, CDR1 is DFQATT and CDR2 SNEGSKA (reference sequence). CDR3 in amino acids: CSARDHPNLAGGLEQYF.

The chain joins TRBV4-1 to TRBJ2-1; TCRdb names TRBD2, which stays unverified in the absence of DNA. The CDR3 covers 15 residues. Per germline, CDR1 MGHRA and CDR2 YSYEKL. CDR3 protein: CASSPLAGAGNEQFF.

The chain has TRBV7-9 and TRBJ2-7; without DNA, the TCRdb call of TRBD2 cannot be checked. This CDR3 region has 15 residues. CDR1 and CDR2 from the germline V gene are SEHNR and FQNEAQ (reference sequence). The CDR3 reads CASSPSGRAGHEQYF.

The CDR3 here is CSARTRDTSYGYTF. The chain employs TRBV20-1 and TRBJ1-2; TCRdb indicates TRBD1, and absent DNA this call remains unverified. CDR1 is DFQATT, CDR2 SNEGSKA, per germline (reference sequence). There are 14 residues in the CDR3.

The V and J genes are TRBV4-2 and TRBJ2-7; without DNA, the TCRdb call of TRBD2 cannot be checked. The germline gives CDR1 LGHNA, CDR2 YNFKEQ. The CDR3 has 14 residues. The CDR3 is CASSQGLADYEQYF.

The J gene is TRBJ2-3, the V gene TRBV27; TCRdb designates TRBD2, a call that cannot be tested without DNA. Germline lookup yields CDR1 MNHEY and CDR2 SMNVEV (reference sequence). The CDR3 has 17 amino acids. The CDR3 loop is CASSPTLSGGATDTQYF.

The chain uses TRBV20-1 and TRBJ1-1. Germline CDR1 and CDR2: DFQATT and SNEGSKA (reference sequence). This CDR3 has 13 amino acids. CDR3 sequence reads: CSASGRGITEAFF.

The chain recombines TRBV6-1 with TRBJ2-1. The germline gives CDR1 MNHNS, CDR2 SASEGT. This CDR3 is built from 13 residues. The CDR3 sequence is CASRNTVPNEQFF.

The V gene is TRBV29-1, the J gene TRBJ1-5. In germline, CDR1 is SQVTM, CDR2 ANQGSEA. This CDR3 has 13 residues. Here the CDR3 reads CSVITGTNQPQHF. Full variable domain (missing parts from reference TRBV29-1 and TRBJ1-5): SAVISQKPSRDICQRGTSLTIQCQVDSQVTMMFWYRQQPGQSLTLIATANQGSEATYESGFVIDKFPISRPNLTFSTLTVSNMSPEDSSIYLCSVITGTNQPQHFGDGTRLSIL.

This rearrangement joins TRBV23-1 to TRBJ1-4; TCRdb's D call, TRBD1, is unchecked because there is no DNA. TRBV23-1 is sorted into the ORF group, with uncertain function. The CDR3 covers 12 residues. The CDR3: CASSLGGEKLFF.

This chain links TRBV7-9 with TRBJ2-7; TCRdb outputs TRBD1, but without DNA this stays unchecked. The CDR3 consists of 15 residues. Germline CDR1 is SEHNR and CDR2 is FQNEAQ (reference sequence). The CDR3 sequence is CASSSDRDRAYEQYF.

The chain has TRBV11-2 and TRBJ1-1. There are 12 residues in the CDR3. Germline-derived CDR1 and CDR2 are SGHAT and FQNNGV. CDR3 residues: CASSLRNTEAFF.

The chain carries TRBV7-2 and TRBJ2-7; without DNA, the TCRdb call of TRBD1 cannot be checked. The CDR3 runs to 11 residues. Germline values: CDR1 SGHTA, CDR2 FQGNSA. The CDR3 protein is CASSPGGEQYF.

The chain couples TRBV4-3 to TRBJ2-7; there is no DNA to check the TCRdb D call of TRBD2. The V gene's germline CDR1 is LGHNA and CDR2 YSLEER. The CDR3 has 15 residues. The CDR3 reads CASAQAGGAAYEQYF.

The rearrangement uses TRBV4-3 and TRBJ2-1; lacking DNA, the TRBD1 call made by TCRdb goes unchecked. CDR3 length: 13 residues. In germline, CDR1 is LGHNA, CDR2 YSLEER. The CDR3 here is CASSKDRVWEQFF.

J is TRBJ2-1 and V is TRBV7-6; the TCRdb D gene call, TRBD1, has no DNA to confirm it. The CDR3 has 17 residues. CDR1 is SGHVS and CDR2 is FNYEAQ in the germline V gene. Here the CDR3 reads CASSQADRGPSYNEQFF. Full variable domain (remainder filled in from reference TRBV7-6 and TRBJ2-1): GAGVSQSPRYKVTKRGQDVALRCDPISGHVSLYWYRQALGQGPEFLTYFNYEAQQDKSGLPNDRFSAERPEGSISTLTIQRTEQRDSAMYRCASSQADRGPSYNEQFFGPGTRLTVL.

The chain recombines TRBV5-1 with TRBJ1-1; absent DNA, TCRdb's TRBD1 call cannot be checked. The CDR3 loop spans 16 amino acids. Germline V gives CDR1 SGHRS, CDR2 YFSETQ. CDR3 sequence: CASSQVRRGMDTEAFF. Supplemented by reference TRBV5-1 and TRBJ1-1, the full variable domain reads KAGVTQTPRYLIKTRGQQVTLSCSPISGHRSVSWYQQTPGQGLQFLFEYFSETQRNKGNFPGRFSGRQFSNSRSEMNVSTLELGDSALYLCASSQVRRGMDTEAFFGQGTRLTVV.

CDR3 region: CASSSEGQYTGELFF. V usage is TRBV7-9 and J usage is TRBJ2-2; TCRdb names TRBD1, which stays unverified in the absence of DNA. CDR1 is SEHNR and CDR2 is FQNEAQ in the germline V gene (reference sequence). CDR3 length: 15 amino acids. Full variable domain (rest looked up from reference TRBV7-9 and TRBJ2-2): DTGVSQNPRHKITKRGQNVTFRCDPISEHNRLYWYRQTLGQGPEFLTYFQNEAQLEKSRLLSDRFSAERPKGSFSTLEIQRTEQGDSAMYLCASSSEGQYTGELFFGEGSRLTVL.

The CDR3: CASSLGVDEPQHF. This chain links TRBV28 with TRBJ1-5. The CDR3 length is 13 residues. Germline CDR1 is MDHEN and CDR2 is SYDVKM.

The gene calls are TRBV5-6 and TRBJ2-2. The CDR3 runs 15 residues. Germline V CDR1 and CDR2: SGHDT, YYEEEE. CDR3 region: CASSLAESNTGELFF. Full variable domain (outside the CDR3, taken from reference TRBV5-6 and TRBJ2-2): DAGVTQSPTHLIKTRGQQVTLRCSPKSGHDTVSWYQQALGQGPQFIFQYYEEEERQRGNFPDRFSGHQFPNYSSELNVNALLLGDSALYLCASSLAESNTGELFFGEGSRLTVL.

The rearrangement uses TRBV9 and TRBJ2-1. This CDR3 spans 13 amino acids. Per germline, CDR1 SGDLS and CDR2 YYNGEE. CDR3 sequence reads: CASSVSRYNEQFF.

This rearrangement joins TRBV6-5 to TRBJ2-2; TCRdb gives TRBD1 as the D gene, but with no DNA this cannot be confirmed. This CDR3 has 14 amino acids. CDR1 and CDR2 (germline): MNHEY, SVGAGI. CDR3 residues: CASSYRGHTGELFF.

This chain connects TRBV7-9 to TRBJ2-3; TCRdb picks TRBD2, but there is no DNA to check that call. This CDR3 comprises 17 residues. The germline V gene has CDR1 SEHNR and CDR2 FQNEAQ (reference sequence). CDR3 sequence reads: CASSAHTSTLLTDTQYF.